One T cell receptor (beta chain) is described in this entry. Its matching antigen is unknown. CDR1 and CDR2 from the germline V gene are SNHLY and FYNNEI. The germline V and J ends were trimmed by 5 bases and 8 bases, with 8 bases remaining between them. CDR3 size: 11 residues. This specimen comes from a study of CD4 T cells in relation to SARS-CoV-2 and coronaviruses. Turning to the study itself: Negative control cultures got HIV-1 Nef peptides or no peptide. Crossreactive spike epitopes shared across donors were mapped to their HLA restriction.

Before the COVID-19 pandemic, during about 2010-2018, CD4+ T cells were taken from unexposed donors. After approximately ten days of culture, CD4+ T cells were isolated. Using immunoSEQ multiplex PCR, the repertoire was profiled, and TCRdb retains in-frame clones only, with some absent. The sample holds more than 25,000 clones, approximately 76% seen once. This chain joins TRBV2 and TRBJ2-3; D call uncertain. This TCR came from a human donor in good health. Specimen: CD4+ T cells from PBMCs, cultured in vitro. The CDR3 sequence is CASSSTGTQYF. CDR3 coding DNA: TGTGCCAGCAGTTCTACTGGTACGCAGTATTTT.